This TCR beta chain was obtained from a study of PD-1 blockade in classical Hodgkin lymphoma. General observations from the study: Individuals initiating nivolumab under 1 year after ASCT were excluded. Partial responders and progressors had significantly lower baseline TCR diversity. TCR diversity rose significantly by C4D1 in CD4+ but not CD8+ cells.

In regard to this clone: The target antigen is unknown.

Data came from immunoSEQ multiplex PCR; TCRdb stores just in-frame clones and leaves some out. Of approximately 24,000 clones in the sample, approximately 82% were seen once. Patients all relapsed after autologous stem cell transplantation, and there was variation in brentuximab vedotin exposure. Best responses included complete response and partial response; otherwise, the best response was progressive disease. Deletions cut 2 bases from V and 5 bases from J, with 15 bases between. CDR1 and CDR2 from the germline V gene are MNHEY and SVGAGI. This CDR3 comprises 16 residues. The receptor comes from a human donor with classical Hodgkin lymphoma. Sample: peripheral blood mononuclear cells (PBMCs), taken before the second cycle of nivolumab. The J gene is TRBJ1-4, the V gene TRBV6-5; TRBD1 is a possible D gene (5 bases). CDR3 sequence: CASSYTQGVGNEKLFF. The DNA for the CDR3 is TGTGCCAGCAGTTACACCCAGGGCGTTGGGAATGAAAAACTGTTTTTT.